These 16 T cell receptor beta chains originate from one sample sequenced in a study of cytomegalovirus exposure and HLA in healthy donors. The PCR employed 60 Vbeta primers together with 13 Jbeta primers. Produced via immunoSEQ multiplex PCR; TCRdb's table is partial and in-frame only. The sample has 150,000 to 200,000 clones, roughly 72% seen once. Material: PBMCs. All receptors derive from a young man in good health and CMV-seronegative.

The CDR3 region is CASKVAGVQDTDTQYF. For the CDR3, the DNA is TGCGCCAGCAAAGTGGCGGGAGTGCAAGACACAGATACGCAGTATTTT. The chain carries TRBV5-1 and TRBJ2-3; 7 bases fit TRBD2. V dropped 6 bases and J dropped 2; count of bases not matched to a gene: 12. The germline CDR1 and CDR2 sequences are SGHRS and YFSETQ. The CDR3 totals 16 residues.

In its sample, this clone was seen a few times. The J gene is TRBJ1-2, the V gene TRBV5-4, with D perhaps TRBD1 (5 bases). The V gene lost 10 bases and the J gene lost 5 bases, with 27 bases spanning the gap. Germline CDR1 is SGHNT and CDR2 is YYREEE (reference sequence). This CDR3 contains 16 residues. The CDR3 DNA is TGTGCCGGTCAGGGTGGACCCTCTACAGGTCCTTATGGCTACACCTTC. Its protein product is CAGQGGPSTGPYGYTF.

The chain joins TRBV4-2 to TRBJ1-1, with 12 positions matching TRBD1. The CDR3 sequence is 17 residues long. Trimming took 1 base from V and 5 from J; bases not matched to a gene: 8. Per germline, CDR1 LGHNA and CDR2 YNFKEQ. In DNA, the CDR3 is TGTGCCAGCAGCCAAGTTGGGACAGGGGGCGATAGTACTGAAGCTTTCTTT. This gives the protein CASSQVGTGGDSTEAFF.

The V gene is TRBV1, the J gene TRBJ2-1; the DNA was not used to check the table's D call, TRBD2. TRBV1 constitutes a pseudogene. This CDR3 has 16 amino acids. The CDR3 is CTYIRTSGRLRNEQFF. The CDR3, as DNA: TGCACCTACATTCGGACTAGCGGGAGGCTCCGCAATGAGCAGTTCTTC.

The chain links TRBV5-1 to TRBJ2-7; D uncertain. CDR1 SGHRS and CDR2 YFSETQ come from the germline V gene. Trimming took off 0 bases at V and 2 bases at J, with 9 bases between the two ends. The CDR3 spans 14 residues. The chain's CDR3 is CASSLDEEPYEQYF. The CDR3 DNA reads as TGCGCCAGCAGCTTGGATGAGGAACCCTACGAGCAGTACTTC.

CDR3 DNA: TGTGCCAGCAGTTTATTCTTAGCGCACACCTACGAGCAGTACTTC. It encodes CASSLFLAHTYEQYF. This sequence joins TRBV27 and TRBJ2-7, with D possibly matching TRBD2 (5 bases). The CDR3 length is 15 residues. Germline-derived CDR1 and CDR2 are MNHEY and SMNVEV (reference sequence). Trimming pared 1 base from V and 2 bases from J, leaving 12 bases between.

The V call is TRBV30, the J call TRBJ2-7; 7 nucleotides align to TRBD1. This CDR3 has 16 residues. The germline V gene has CDR1 GTSNPN and CDR2 SVGIG (reference sequence). Germline trimming cut 2 bases from V and 0 bases from J; bases unmatched to any gene: 10. For the CDR3, the DNA is TGTGCCTGGAGTCCCAGTCGGGACAGTTTCTCCTACGAGCAGTACTTC. Translation gives CAWSPSRDSFSYEQYF.

Concerning this clone itself: The CDR3 does not close with the conserved phenylalanine or tryptophan, likely indicating a read error. The chain recombines TRBV9 with TRBJ2-6, with D possibly called TRBD1 or TRBD2 (5 bases each). The germline V gene has CDR1 SGDLS and CDR2 YYNGEE. This CDR3 has 15 residues. With 0 bases removed from V and 2 bases from J, the gap between germline ends came to 6 bases. The CDR3 here is CASSVGGTGANVLTL. Here the CDR3 DNA reads TGTGCCAGCAGCGTAGGGGGGACTGGGGCCAACGTCCTGACTCTC.

The V gene is TRBV14, the J gene TRBJ2-7; the match to TRBD1 covers 7 bases. The germline CDR1 and CDR2 sequences are SGHDN and FVKESK. The CDR3 sequence is 15 residues long. V was pared by 5 bases and J by 3 bases, with 10 bases of the junction left unmatched. CDR3 nucleotide sequence: TGTGCCAGCAGCACCAGACAGGGCCCCATCTACGAGCAGTACTTC. As protein: CASSTRQGPIYEQYF.

The CDR3, as DNA: TGTGCCAGCAGCACCGAACAGGGCCTAGGGGCCTACAATGAGCAGTTCTTC. This translates into CASSTEQGLGAYNEQFF. The chain joins TRBV5-4 to TRBJ2-1, with a tentative D call TRBD1 (6 bases). V lost 4 bases and J lost 2, with 19 bases in between. Per the germline V gene, CDR1 is SGHNT and CDR2 is YYREEE (reference sequence). The CDR3 is 17 amino acids.

This clone was seen only a few times. The genes are TRBV5-1 and TRBJ2-3; TRBD2 matches at 12 bases. The J segment lost 0 bases and the V segment lost 6 bases, leaving 11 bases of the junction unmatched. The CDR3 is made up of 18 amino acids. Germline V CDR1 and CDR2: SGHRS, YFSETQ. CDR3 protein: CASTYNPGLAGSTDTQYF. As DNA, the CDR3 is TGCGCCAGCACCTACAACCCTGGACTAGCGGGAAGCACAGATACGCAGTATTTT.

This chain joins TRBV2 and TRBJ2-2; 10 bases match TRBD1. Germline V gene data show CDR1 as SNHLY and CDR2 as FYNNEI. The CDR3 runs to 14 residues. V dropped 11 bases and J dropped 4; count of bases not matched to a gene: 7. CDR3 bases: TGTGCCCGCACGGGACAGGGGTCCACCGGGGAGCTGTTTTTT. As protein: CARTGQGSTGELFF.

The chain links TRBV5-1 to TRBJ2-1, with D perhaps TRBD2 (6 bases). The CDR3 has 20 amino acids. The V and J ends lost 4 bases and 6 bases respectively, with 32 bases between them. Germline CDR1 SGHRS, CDR2 YFSETQ. CDR3 residues: CASSAAGKGTPIRVGNEQFF. CDR3 nucleotides: TGCGCCAGCAGCGCCGCCGGGAAGGGGACTCCCATTCGCGTAGGCAATGAGCAGTTCTTC.

The chain joins TRBV19 to TRBJ1-4, with TRBD1 as a possible D gene (6 bases). V was pared by 5 bases and J by 4 bases, with 23 bases between. Germline CDR1 reads LNHDA; CDR2 reads SQIVND (reference sequence). The CDR3 runs 18 residues. The CDR3 DNA reads TGTGCCAGTAGTTCATCACACTCCCAGACAGGTGATAATGAAAAACTGTTTTTT. This gives the protein CASSSSHSQTGDNEKLFF.

A single count supports this clone. The genes are TRBV28 and TRBJ2-1; TRBD2 aligns across 9 bases. J was trimmed by 1 base and V by 6 bases; bases with no gene match: 7. Germline lookup yields CDR1 MDHEN and CDR2 SYDVKM. This CDR3 spans 16 amino acids. The CDR3 region is CASRAASGESYNEQFF. In DNA form, the CDR3 reads TGTGCCAGCAGGGCCGCTAGCGGGGAATCCTACAATGAGCAGTTCTTC.

The chain recombines TRBV7-9 with TRBJ2-7, with D perhaps matching TRBD1 (5 bases). Germline V gene lookup returns CDR1 SEHNR and CDR2 FQNEAQ (reference sequence). The germline V and J ends were trimmed by 5 bases and 2 bases, with 10 bases remaining between them. The CDR3 contains 13 residues. The CDR3 DNA follows: TGTGCCAGCAGCCCCAGCAGGGCCTACGAGCAGTACTTC. Its protein product is CASSPSRAYEQYF.